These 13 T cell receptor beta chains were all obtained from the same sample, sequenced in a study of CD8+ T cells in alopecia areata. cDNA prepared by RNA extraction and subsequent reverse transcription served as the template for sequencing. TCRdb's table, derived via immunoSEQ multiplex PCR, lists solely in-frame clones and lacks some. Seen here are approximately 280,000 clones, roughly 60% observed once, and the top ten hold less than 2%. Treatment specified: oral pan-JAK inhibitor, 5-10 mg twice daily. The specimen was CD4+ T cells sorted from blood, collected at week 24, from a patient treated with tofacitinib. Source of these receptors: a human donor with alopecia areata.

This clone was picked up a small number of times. This chain's CDR3 is CAWRWWASGTYEQYF. CDR3 sequence (DNA): TGTGCCTGGAGGTGGTGGGCTAGCGGAACCTACGAGCAGTACTTC. The chain employs TRBV30 and TRBJ2-7; 7 bases are shared with TRBD2. Trimming cost V 3 bases and J 2 bases; bases outside gene matches: 10. This CDR3 has 15 amino acids. CDR1 is GTSNPN, CDR2 SVGIG, per germline (reference sequence).

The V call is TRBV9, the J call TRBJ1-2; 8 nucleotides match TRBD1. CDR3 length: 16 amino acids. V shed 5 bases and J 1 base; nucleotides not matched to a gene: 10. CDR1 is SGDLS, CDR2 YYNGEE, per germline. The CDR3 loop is CASSGRTGRFNYGYTF. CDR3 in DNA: TGTGCCAGCAGTGGAAGGACAGGGCGTTTTAACTATGGCTACACCTTC.

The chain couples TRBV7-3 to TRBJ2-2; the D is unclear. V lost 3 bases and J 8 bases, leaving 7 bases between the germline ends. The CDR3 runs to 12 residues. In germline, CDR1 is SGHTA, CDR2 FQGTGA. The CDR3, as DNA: TGTGCCAGCAGCTTTAGGGCAGGGGAGCTGTTTTTT. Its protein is CASSFRAGELFF.

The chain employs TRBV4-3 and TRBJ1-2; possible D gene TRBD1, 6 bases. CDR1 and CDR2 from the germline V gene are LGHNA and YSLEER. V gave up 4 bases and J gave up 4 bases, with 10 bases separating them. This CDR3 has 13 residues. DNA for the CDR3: TGCGCCAGCAGCCCGGGGGGGCGCTATGGCTACACCTTC. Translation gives CASSPGGRYGYTF.

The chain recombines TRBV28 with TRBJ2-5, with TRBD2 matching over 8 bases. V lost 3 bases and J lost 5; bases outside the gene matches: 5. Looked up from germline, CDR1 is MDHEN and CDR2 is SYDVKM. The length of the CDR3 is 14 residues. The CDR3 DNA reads TGTGCCAGCAGTTTCCTTAGCGGGGTCGAGACCCAGTACTTC. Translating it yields CASSFLSGVETQYF.

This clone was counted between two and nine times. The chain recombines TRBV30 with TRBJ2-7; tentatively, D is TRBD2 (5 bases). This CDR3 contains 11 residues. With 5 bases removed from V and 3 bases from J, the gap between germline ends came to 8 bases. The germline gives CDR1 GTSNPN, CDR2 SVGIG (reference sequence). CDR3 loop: CAWGRGYEQYF. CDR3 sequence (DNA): TGTGCCTGGGGACGGGGCTACGAGCAGTACTTC.

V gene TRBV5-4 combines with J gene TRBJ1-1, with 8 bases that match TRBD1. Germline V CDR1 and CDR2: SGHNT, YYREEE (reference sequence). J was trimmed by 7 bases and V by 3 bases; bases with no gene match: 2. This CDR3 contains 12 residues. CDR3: CASSWGQDEAFF. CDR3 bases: TGTGCCAGCAGCTGGGGACAGGATGAAGCTTTCTTT.

CDR3 in amino acids: CAWSPFRDSYGYTF. CDR3 nucleotides: TGTGCCTGGAGCCCTTTCCGGGACAGCTATGGCTACACCTTC. The chain employs TRBV30 and TRBJ1-2; TRBD1 matches at 7 bases. Germline V gene data show CDR1 as GTSNPN and CDR2 as SVGIG (reference sequence). V dropped 3 bases and J dropped 4; count of bases not matched to a gene: 8. This CDR3 comprises 14 residues.

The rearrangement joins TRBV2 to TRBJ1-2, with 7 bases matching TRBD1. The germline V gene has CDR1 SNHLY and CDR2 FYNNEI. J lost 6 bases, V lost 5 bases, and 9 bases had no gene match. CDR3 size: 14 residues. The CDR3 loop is CASSISRQGDGYTF. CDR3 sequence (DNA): TGTGCCAGCAGTATAAGCAGGCAGGGGGATGGCTACACCTTC.

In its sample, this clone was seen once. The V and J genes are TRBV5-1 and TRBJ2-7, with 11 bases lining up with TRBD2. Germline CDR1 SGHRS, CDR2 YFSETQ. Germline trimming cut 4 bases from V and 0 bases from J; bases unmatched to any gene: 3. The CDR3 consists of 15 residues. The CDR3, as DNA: TGCGCCAGCAGCCGACTAGCGGGGAGCTCCTACGAGCAGTACTTC. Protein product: CASSRLAGSSYEQYF.

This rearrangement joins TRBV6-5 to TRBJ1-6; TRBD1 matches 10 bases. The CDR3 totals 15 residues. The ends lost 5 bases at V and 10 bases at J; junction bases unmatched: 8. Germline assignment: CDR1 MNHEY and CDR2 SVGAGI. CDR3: CASSTRDRGFSPLHF. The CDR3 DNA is TGTGCCAGCAGTACCCGGGACAGGGGTTTCTCACCCCTCCACTTT.

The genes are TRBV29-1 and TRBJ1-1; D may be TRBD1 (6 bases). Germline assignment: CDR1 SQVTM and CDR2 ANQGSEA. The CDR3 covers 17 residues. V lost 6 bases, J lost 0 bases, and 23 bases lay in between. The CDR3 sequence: CSVAAGTRIGLNTEAFF. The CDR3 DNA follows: TGCAGCGTGGCCGCTGGGACACGGATAGGATTGAACACTGAAGCTTTCTTT. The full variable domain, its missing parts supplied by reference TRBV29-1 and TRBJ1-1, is SAVISQKPSRDICQRGTSLTIQCQVDSQVTMMFWYRQQPGQSLTLIATANQGSEATYESGFVIDKFPISRPNLTFSTLTVSNMSPEDSSIYLCSVAAGTRIGLNTEAFFGQGTRLTVV.

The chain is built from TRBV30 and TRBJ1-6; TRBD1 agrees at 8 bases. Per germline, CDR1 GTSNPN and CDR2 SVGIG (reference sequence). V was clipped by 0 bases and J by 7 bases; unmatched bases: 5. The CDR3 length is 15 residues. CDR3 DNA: TGTGCCTGGAGTGTACAGTCAGGGGGCAATTCACCCCTCCACTTT. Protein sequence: CAWSVQSGGNSPLHF.